These T cell receptor beta chains were read from a single sample in a study of blood T cell repertoires in COVID-19. The protocol was immunoSEQ multiplex PCR, while the TCRdb copy is restricted to in-frame clones and leaves out a portion. The table lists roughly 250,000 clones, about 89% of them singletons. Sequenced: PBMCs or T cells enriched from blood (not recorded which). Receptor source: a woman under 30 who had recovered from COVID-19. CDR3s include the opening cysteine and the closing phenylalanine or tryptophan. The order of the fields is CDR3 length, J gene, V gene, D gene, clone size, CDR3 DNA, CDR3 protein. D genes are given only for firm matches. Size values are once, few and many counts, or a class for expanded clones, and some rows have none.

14	TRBJ1-1	TRBV29-1	-	-	TGCAGCGTTGTGGGAGTGACCAGGAACACTGAAGCTTTCTTT	CSVVGVTRNTEAFF
12	TRBJ1-2	TRBV3-1/TRBV3-2	-	-	TGTGCCAGCAGCCAAGATGCAGGATTATACACCTTC	CASSQDAGLYTF
18	TRBJ2-5	TRBV5-6	TRBD1	-	TGTGCCAGCAGCTCGTTCACCTGGTGGGGACAGGTACAAGAGACCCAGTACTTC	CASSSFTWWGQVQETQYF
18	TRBJ1-4	TRBV15	-	-	TGTGCCACCAGCAGAGTGGGGAGGGGCCCTGCAACTAATGAAAAACTGTTTTTT	CATSRVGRGPATNEKLFF
12	TRBJ2-1	TRBV2	TRBD1	-	TGTGCCAGCAACAGGGGGCCGGCGGAGCAGTTCTTC	CASNRGPAEQFF
14	TRBJ2-7	TRBV18	TRBD1	-	TGTGCCAGCTCACCACCGGGACAGCTAGGCGAGCAGTACTTC	CASSPPGQLGEQYF
14	TRBJ1-1	TRBV20-1	-	-	TGCAGTGCTAGTGACCCGCGGATTAGAACTGAAGCTTTCTTT	CSASDPRIRTEAFF
14	TRBJ1-5	TRBV6-5	TRBD1	-	TGTGCCAGCAGTTACAGCAGGGGGCCTCAGCCCCAGCATTTT	CASSYSRGPQPQHF
12	TRBJ2-1	TRBV5-1	-	once	TGCGCCAGCAGCGTGGATGGGGGAGGGCAGTTCTTC	CASSVDGGGQFF
14	TRBJ2-3	TRBV14	-	-	TGTGCCAGCAGCCAAGCCCAATCCCGGGATACGCAGTATTTT	CASSQAQSRDTQYF
14	TRBJ2-1	TRBV5-4	-	-	TGTGCCAGCCGGGAGCTTGGGAACTACAATGAGCAGTTCTTC	CASRELGNYNEQFF
17	TRBJ2-7	TRBV5-1	TRBD1	once	TGCGCCAGCAGCTTGGTCCGCGGGGACAGGGGCCGTGACGAGCAGTACTTC	CASSLVRGDRGRDEQYF
14	TRBJ1-4	TRBV2	-	-	TGTGCCAGCAGTGCGGCAGGGAGGCTAGAAAAACTGTTTTTT	CASSAAGRLEKLFF
11	TRBJ1-1	TRBV2	TRBD1	-	TGTGCCAGCAGTCTTGGACAGGGAGCTTTCTTT	CASSLGQGAFF
13	TRBJ1-1	TRBV5-5	-	-	TGTGCCAGCAGCTTGACCAGTCAGGTTGAAGCTTTCTTT	CASSLTSQVEAFF
12	TRBJ2-3	TRBV11-2	-	-	TGTGCCAGCAGCTCGGGAGCAGATACGCAGTATTTT	CASSSGADTQYF
13	TRBJ1-2	TRBV5-6	TRBD1	-	TGTGCCAGCATCGTACAGGGGGACTATGGCTACACCTTC	CASIVQGDYGYTF
12	TRBJ1-2	TRBV28	TRBD1	few	TGTGTCGTACAGGGGATGGACTATGGCTACACCTTC	CVVQGMDYGYTF
16	TRBJ2-7	TRBV3-1/TRBV3-2	TRBD2	-	TGTGCCAGCAGCCAAGTACTAGCGGGAGGGCCAGGCGAGCAGTACTTC	CASSQVLAGGPGEQYF
15	TRBJ2-7	TRBV7-8	-	-	TGTGCCAGCAGCTTAGTATCCCGGTCTTCCTACGAGCAGTACTTC	CASSLVSRSSYEQYF
14	TRBJ1-2	TRBV11-2	-	-	TGTGCCAGCAGCTTAGGATTTCAGTCCCTTGGCTACACCTTC	CASSLGFQSLGYTF
16	TRBJ2-2	TRBV9	TRBD2	-	TGTGCCAGCAGCGGTAGCGGGAGGGCCTGGGCCGGGGAGCTGTTTTTT	CASSGSGRAWAGELFF
14	TRBJ1-4	TRBV2	TRBD1	once	TGTGCCAGCAGTGAGGACAGGGGCCGTGAAAAACTGTTTTTT	CASSEDRGREKLFF
14	TRBJ1-2	TRBV4-2	-	-	TGTGCCAGCAGCCAAGATCCCCAGGGGAATGGCTACACCTTC	CASSQDPQGNGYTF
14	TRBJ1-2	TRBV9	TRBD1	once	TGTGCCAGCAGCGTAGGACAGGGAGGCTATGGCTACACCTTC	CASSVGQGGYGYTF
11	TRBJ2-3	TRBV5-6	-	-	TGTGCCAGCAGCTTGACAGGGCGAAAGTATTTT	CASSLTGRKYF
15	TRBJ1-4	TRBV3-1/TRBV3-2	TRBD1	-	TGTGCCAGCAGCCTTTCAGGGGGCGCGGATGAAAAACTGTTTTTT	CASSLSGGADEKLFF
17	TRBJ2-1	TRBV3-1/TRBV3-2	TRBD2	-	TGTGCCAGCAGCCACCCCCTCGGGGGTAGCGGGAGCAATGAGCAGTTCTTC	CASSHPLGGSGSNEQFF